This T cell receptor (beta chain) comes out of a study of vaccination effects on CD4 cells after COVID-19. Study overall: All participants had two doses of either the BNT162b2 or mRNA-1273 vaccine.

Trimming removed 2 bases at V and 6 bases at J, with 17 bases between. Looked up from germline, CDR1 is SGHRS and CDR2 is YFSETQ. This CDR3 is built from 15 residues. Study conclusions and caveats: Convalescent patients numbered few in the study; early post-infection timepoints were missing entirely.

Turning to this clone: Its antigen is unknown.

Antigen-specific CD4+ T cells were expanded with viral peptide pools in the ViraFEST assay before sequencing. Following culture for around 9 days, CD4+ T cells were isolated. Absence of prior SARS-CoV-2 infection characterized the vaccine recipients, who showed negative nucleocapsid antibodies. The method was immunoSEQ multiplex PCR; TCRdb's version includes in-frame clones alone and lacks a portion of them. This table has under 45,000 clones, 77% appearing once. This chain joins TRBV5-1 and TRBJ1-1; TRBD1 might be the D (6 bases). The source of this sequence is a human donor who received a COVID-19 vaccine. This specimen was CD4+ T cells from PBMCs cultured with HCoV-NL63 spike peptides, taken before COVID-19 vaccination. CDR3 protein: CASSFETGRISEAFF. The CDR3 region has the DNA TGCGCCAGCAGCTTCGAGACAGGTCGCATTTCTGAAGCTTTCTTT.